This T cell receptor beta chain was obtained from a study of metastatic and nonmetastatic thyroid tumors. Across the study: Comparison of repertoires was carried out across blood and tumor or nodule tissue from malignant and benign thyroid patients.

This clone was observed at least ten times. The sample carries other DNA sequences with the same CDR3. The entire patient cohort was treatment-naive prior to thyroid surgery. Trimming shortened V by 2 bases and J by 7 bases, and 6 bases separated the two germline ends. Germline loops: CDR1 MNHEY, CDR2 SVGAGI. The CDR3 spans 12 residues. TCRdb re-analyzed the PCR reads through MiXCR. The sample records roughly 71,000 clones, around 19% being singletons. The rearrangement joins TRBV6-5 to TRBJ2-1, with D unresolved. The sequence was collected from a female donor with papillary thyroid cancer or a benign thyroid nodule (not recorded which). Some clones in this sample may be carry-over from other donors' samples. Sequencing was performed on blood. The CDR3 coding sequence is TGTGCCAGCAGTTACGGAGTTAATGAGCAGTTCTTC. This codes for CASSYGVNEQFF.